Below are 3 T cell receptor beta chains sequenced from a single sample in a study of T cell responses to AZD1222 COVID-19 vaccine. Using immunoSEQ multiplex PCR, the repertoire was profiled, and TCRdb retains in-frame clones only, with some absent. The data show about 120,000 clones, roughly nine tenths seen once. This specimen was peripheral blood, taken on day 0 of AZD1222 vaccination. The receptor set was obtained from an adult in good health.

This clone came up once. The chain couples TRBV11-3 to TRBJ2-3; D is unresolved. Trimming left V 1 base short and J 6 bases short, with 8 bases between. The germline CDR1 and CDR2 sequences are SGHNT and YENEEA. The CDR3 covers 13 residues. Here the CDR3 reads CASSLVEQDTQYF. The CDR3 nucleotides are TGTGCCAGCAGCTTAGTGGAGCAGGATACGCAGTATTTT.

The chain links TRBV10-3 to TRBJ2-2; the match to TRBD2 covers 8 bases. V lost 7 bases, J lost 11 bases, and 21 bases stayed unmatched. CDR3 length: 17 residues. Germline V gene lookup returns CDR1 ENHRY and CDR2 SYGVKD. In DNA, the CDR3 is TGTGCCATCACCTCGGGGGGGCAGGGCGGAATGTTACGCGAGCTGTTTTTT. This translates into CAITSGGQGGMLRELFF.

The chain has TRBV11-3 and TRBJ1-3, with D possibly matching TRBD1 (6 bases). Germline V gene data show CDR1 as SGHNT and CDR2 as YENEEA. V was shortened by 5 bases and J by 2 bases, with 19 bases between the two germline ends. The CDR3 contains 17 residues. The CDR3 loop reads CASSKTGSGTTGNTIYF. In DNA, the CDR3 is TGTGCCAGCAGCAAAACAGGGTCCGGGACCACTGGAAACACCATATATTTT.